Shown below are 20 T cell receptor beta chains from a single sample sequenced in a study of shared clonotypes between healthy human individuals. Clones were sequenced by immunoSEQ multiplex PCR, and TCRdb holds only the in-frame ones, with some missing. Found here are about 2 million clones, less than 95% of them singletons; the top ten hold less than 1.5%. Terminally differentiated effector memory CD45RA+ cells were excluded from the naive CD8 cells, which were CD45RO-negative and positively selected for CCR7. Material: naive CD8+ T cells sorted from blood. These receptors all come from a young man in good health.

The chain has TRBV5-1 and TRBJ2-4; TRBD1 agrees at 9 bases. Germline loops: CDR1 SGHRS, CDR2 YFSETQ. J was trimmed by 13 bases and V by 2 bases; bases with no gene match: 7. This CDR3 has 13 amino acids. The CDR3 DNA is TGCGCCAGCAGCTTAAACCGGGACAGGGAACAGTACTTC. Its protein product is CASSLNRDREQYF.

V is TRBV29-1 and J is TRBJ2-1, with 8 bases aligning to TRBD1. This CDR3 contains 13 residues. With 3 bases clipped from V and 2 bases from J, the junction kept 0 bases outside the gene matches. Germline V gene lookup returns CDR1 SQVTM and CDR2 ANQGSEA. This CDR3 reads CSVEGQAYNEQFF. CDR3 sequence (DNA): TGCAGCGTTGAGGGACAGGCCTACAATGAGCAGTTCTTC.

The CDR3 sequence: CASSYGYTSGDLHF. CDR3 DNA: TGTGCCAGCAGTTACGGTTACACCTCGGGTGATCTCCACTTT. The chain joins TRBV6-5 to TRBJ1-6; D remains ambiguous. Germline V lookup: CDR1 MNHEY, CDR2 SVGAGI. The CDR3 runs to 14 residues. Trimming shortened V by 2 bases and J by 16 bases, and 18 bases separated the two germline ends.

A word on this clone: An end of the junction does not agree with germline; a read error may underlie this. V gene TRBV7-2 combines with J gene TRBJ2-7; TRBD2 aligns across 8 bases. CDR3 length: 17 residues. Germline loops: CDR1 SGHTA, CDR2 FQGNSA. The CDR3 nucleotides read TGTGCCAGCGGCTTAGGCCCGCCGAGCGGGGGAAACTACGAGCAGTACTTC. This sequence encodes CASGLGPPSGGNYEQYF.

The table lists this clone with a count of one. The chain recombines TRBV2 with TRBJ1-2; D unresolved. Per germline, CDR1 SNHLY and CDR2 FYNNEI. Trimming left V 4 bases short and J 3 bases short, with 9 bases between. This CDR3 region has 13 residues. CDR3 region: CASSGDTYYGYTF. The CDR3 bases are TGTGCCAGCAGTGGTGACACATACTATGGCTACACCTTC.

This clone was found once. The gene calls are TRBV5-1 and TRBJ1-2, with D possibly being TRBD1 (6 bases). This CDR3 is built from 14 residues. CDR1 and CDR2 (germline): SGHRS, YFSETQ. V was cut by 0 bases and J by 4 bases, with 10 bases left in between. For the CDR3, the DNA is TGCGCCAGCAGCTTGGAGGGGGGGACCTATGGCTACACCTTC. This encodes CASSLEGGTYGYTF.

The J gene is TRBJ1-5, the V gene TRBV2; D gene unclear. Germline V CDR1 and CDR2: SNHLY, FYNNEI. The CDR3 sequence is 12 residues long. Trimming took 6 bases from V and 4 from J, leaving 7 bases between them. The CDR3 sequence is CASSMWNQPQHF. CDR3 coding DNA: TGTGCCAGCAGCATGTGGAATCAGCCCCAGCATTTT. Full variable domain (outside the CDR3, taken from reference TRBV2 and TRBJ1-5): EPEVTQTPSHQVTQMGQEVILRCVPISNHLYFYWYRQILGQKVEFLVSFYNNEISEKSEIFDDQFSVERPDGSNFTLKIRSTKLEDSAMYFCASSMWNQPQHFGDGTRLSIL.

This clone was picked up one time. The J gene is TRBJ2-7, the V gene TRBV28; 8 bases agree with TRBD1. The CDR3 has 13 residues. Germline V gene lookup returns CDR1 MDHEN and CDR2 SYDVKM. The V segment lost 2 bases and the J segment 7 bases; nucleotides outside the gene matches: 4. The CDR3 DNA sequence: TGTGCCAGCAGTTTAACAGGGGGATGGGAGCAGTACTTC. Its protein product is CASSLTGGWEQYF.

Note on this clone: Mismatch with germline at one junction end may stem from a read error. The chain is built from TRBV12-5 and TRBJ2-3, with D maybe TRBD2 (6 bases). This CDR3 has 12 amino acids. CDR1 is LGHNT, CDR2 FRNRAP, per germline. The CDR3 sequence: CASGTGGGSKDF. For the CDR3, the DNA is TGTGCTAGTGGTACAGGTGGGGGGAGTAAAGATTTT.

Only one count was recorded for this clone. CDR3 loop: CASSHPDIPDIIGEQFF. CDR3 nucleotide sequence: TGTGCCAGCAGTCACCCGGATATTCCGGATATAATCGGTGAGCAGTTCTTC. The V call is TRBV28, the J call TRBJ2-1; D is undetermined. Trimming stripped 5 bases from V and 9 bases from J, with 26 bases between. This CDR3 comprises 17 residues. CDR1 is MDHEN and CDR2 is SYDVKM in the germline V gene.

In DNA, the CDR3 is TGTGCCAGCAGTGAAGGATGGCTGGAATCCTACGAGCAGTACTTC. It codes for CASSEGWLESYEQYF. The gene calls are TRBV2 and TRBJ2-7; D ambiguous. The CDR3 consists of 15 residues. CDR1 SNHLY and CDR2 FYNNEI come from the germline V gene. The ends were cut back, 1 base at V and 1 base at J, with 11 bases in the middle.

The rearrangement links TRBV4-1 to TRBJ2-5, with 9 nucleotides matching TRBD1. Germline V gene sequence: CDR1 MGHRA, CDR2 YSYEKL. The J segment lost 5 bases and the V segment lost 4 bases, leaving 5 bases of the junction unmatched. This CDR3 has 14 residues. CDR3 amino acids: CASSPGTGYETQYF. As DNA, the CDR3 is TGCGCCAGCAGCCCAGGGACAGGGTATGAGACCCAGTACTTC.

This chain joins TRBV18 and TRBJ2-3; a weak D match, TRBD2 (6 bases). Trimming removed 8 bases at V and 0 bases at J, with 15 bases between. Germline V gene data show CDR1 as KGHSH and CDR2 as LQKENI. This CDR3 comprises 15 residues. CDR3: CASHSLEGSTDTQYF. The CDR3 bases are TGTGCCAGCCATAGCCTGGAGGGGAGCACAGATACGCAGTATTTT.

CDR3 amino acids: CASSPETSGIETQYF. CDR3 nucleotide sequence: TGTGCCAGCAGCCCTGAGACTAGCGGGATAGAGACCCAGTACTTC. This rearrangement joins TRBV5-4 to TRBJ2-5; 11 bases agree with TRBD2. CDR3 length: 15 residues. Germline V gene sequence: CDR1 SGHNT, CDR2 YYREEE (reference sequence). Trimming at V came to 4 bases and at J to 4 bases, leaving 6 bases not matched to a gene.

This chain links TRBV21-1 with TRBJ1-5. TRBV21-1 is assigned pseudogene status. The CDR3 sequence is 15 residues long. The CDR3 loop is CASSKGGGSHQPQHF. CDR3 DNA: TGTGCCAGCAGCAAAGGGGGGGGTTCTCATCAGCCCCAGCATTTT.

This chain links TRBV9 with TRBJ2-5; 13 bases align to TRBD2. The V segment lost 2 bases and the J segment 1 base; nucleotides outside the gene matches: 5. CDR1 SGDLS and CDR2 YYNGEE come from the germline V gene. This CDR3 is built from 17 residues. CDR3 nucleotides: TGTGCCAGCAGCGTTGGGACTAGCGGGGCCTTCCAAGAGACCCAGTACTTC. Its protein is CASSVGTSGAFQETQYF.

This clone is a singleton in its sample. Other DNA sequences in this sample translate to the same CDR3. The chain recombines TRBV9 with TRBJ2-7, with a possible D match to TRBD1 (5 bases). This CDR3 spans 15 amino acids. Germline lookup yields CDR1 SGDLS and CDR2 YYNGEE. Trimming left V 0 bases short and J 2 bases short, with 12 bases between. The CDR3 region has the DNA TGTGCCAGCAGCGTAGGGGCAGGGCTGACCTACGAGCAGTACTTC. Translating it yields CASSVGAGLTYEQYF.

The chain joins TRBV6-1 to TRBJ2-3, with 7 positions matching TRBD2. The V gene end was trimmed by 7 bases and the J gene end by 2 bases; junction bases not matched to a gene: 6. The germline V gene encodes CDR1 MNHNS and CDR2 SASEGT. The CDR3 has 14 residues. The CDR3 DNA reads TGTGCCAGCATTTGGGCGGGGGACACAGATACGCAGTATTTT. Its protein product is CASIWAGDTDTQYF.

The rearrangement links TRBV30 to TRBJ2-3; the match to TRBD2 covers 10 bases. Germline V gives CDR1 GTSNPN, CDR2 SVGIG (reference sequence). The junction had 6 bases not matched to a gene; V was cut back by 4 bases and J by 5 bases. This CDR3 is built from 14 residues. This CDR3 is CAWTPSGSGDTQYF. CDR3 in DNA: TGTGCCTGGACCCCTAGCGGGAGTGGAGATACGCAGTATTTT.

This chain joins TRBV19 and TRBJ1-2; D call uncertain. The CDR3 consists of 18 residues. V shed 5 bases and J shed 0 bases, with 22 bases lying between them. Germline assignment: CDR1 LNHDA and CDR2 SQIVND (reference sequence). CDR3: CASSGFLSDGLANYGYTF. CDR3 coding DNA: TGTGCCAGTAGTGGCTTTTTATCGGACGGTCTAGCTAACTATGGCTACACCTTC.